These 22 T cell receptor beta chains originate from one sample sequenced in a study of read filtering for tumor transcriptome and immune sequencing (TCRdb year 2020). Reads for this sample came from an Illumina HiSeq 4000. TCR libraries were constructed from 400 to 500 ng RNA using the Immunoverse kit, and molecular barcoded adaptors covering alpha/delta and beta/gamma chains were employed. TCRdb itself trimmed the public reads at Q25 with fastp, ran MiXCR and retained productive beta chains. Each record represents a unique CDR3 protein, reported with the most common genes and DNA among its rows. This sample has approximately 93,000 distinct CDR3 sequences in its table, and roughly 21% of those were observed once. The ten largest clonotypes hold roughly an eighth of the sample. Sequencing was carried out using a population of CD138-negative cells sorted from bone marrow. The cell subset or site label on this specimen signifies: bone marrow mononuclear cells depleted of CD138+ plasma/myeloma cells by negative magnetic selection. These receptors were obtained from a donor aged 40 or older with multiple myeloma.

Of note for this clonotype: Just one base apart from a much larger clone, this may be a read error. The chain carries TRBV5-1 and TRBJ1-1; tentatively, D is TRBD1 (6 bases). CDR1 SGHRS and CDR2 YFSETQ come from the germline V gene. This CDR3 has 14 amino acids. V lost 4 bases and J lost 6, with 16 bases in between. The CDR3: CASSREGGGAEAFF. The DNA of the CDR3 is TGCGCCAGCAGCCGCGAGGGGGGGGGTGCTGAAGCTTTCTTT.

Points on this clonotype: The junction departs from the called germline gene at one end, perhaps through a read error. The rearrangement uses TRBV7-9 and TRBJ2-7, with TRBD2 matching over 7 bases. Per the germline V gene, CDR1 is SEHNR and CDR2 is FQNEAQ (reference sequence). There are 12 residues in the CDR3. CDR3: CASSNTAGERYF. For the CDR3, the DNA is TGTGCCAGCAGCAATACGGCGGGGGAGCGGTACTTC.

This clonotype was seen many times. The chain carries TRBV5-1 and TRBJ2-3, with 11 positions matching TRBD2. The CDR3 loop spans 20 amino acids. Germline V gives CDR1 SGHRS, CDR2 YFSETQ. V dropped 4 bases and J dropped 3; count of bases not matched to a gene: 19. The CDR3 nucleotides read TGCGCCAGCAGCCAATACTGGGAGGTTCTAGCGGGGGGTGAGACAGATACGCAGTATTTT. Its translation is CASSQYWEVLAGGETDTQYF.

The DNA of the CDR3 is TGTGCCAGCAGCCCCTCCCCGGGACAGTTCTACGAGCAGTACTTC. Its translation: CASSPSPGQFYEQYF. The V call is TRBV7-2, the J call TRBJ2-7; 7 bases map to TRBD1. Losses at the gene ends were 5 bases for V and 3 bases for J; bases not matched to a gene: 10. The CDR3 sequence is 15 residues long. The germline V gene encodes CDR1 SGHTA and CDR2 FQGNSA.

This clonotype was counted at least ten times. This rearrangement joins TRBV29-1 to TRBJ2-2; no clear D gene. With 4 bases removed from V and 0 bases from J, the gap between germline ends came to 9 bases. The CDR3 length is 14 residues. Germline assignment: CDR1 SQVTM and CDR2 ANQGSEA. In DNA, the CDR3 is TGCAGCGTTGTGGGTCGGACGAACACCGGGGAGCTGTTTTTT. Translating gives CSVVGRTNTGELFF.

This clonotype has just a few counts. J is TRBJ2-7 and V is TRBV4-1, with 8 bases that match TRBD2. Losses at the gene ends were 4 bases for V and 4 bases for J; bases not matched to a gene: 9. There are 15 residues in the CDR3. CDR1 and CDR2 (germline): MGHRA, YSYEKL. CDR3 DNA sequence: TGCGCCAGCAGCCCCGGTCAGGTAGCGGGGTACGAGCAGTACTTC. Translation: CASSPGQVAGYEQYF.

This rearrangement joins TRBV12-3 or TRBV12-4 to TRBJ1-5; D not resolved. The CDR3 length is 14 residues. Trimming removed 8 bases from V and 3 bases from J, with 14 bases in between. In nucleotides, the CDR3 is TGTGCCAGCGGCTCCCGGGCCCTCAATCAGCCCCAGCATTTT. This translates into CASGSRALNQPQHF.

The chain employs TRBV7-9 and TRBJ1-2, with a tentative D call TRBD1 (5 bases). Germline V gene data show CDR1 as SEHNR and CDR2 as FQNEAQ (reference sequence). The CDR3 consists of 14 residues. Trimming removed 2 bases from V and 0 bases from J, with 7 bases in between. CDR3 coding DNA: TGTGCCAGCAGCTTAACAGGAGCTAACTATGGCTACACCTTC. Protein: CASSLTGANYGYTF.

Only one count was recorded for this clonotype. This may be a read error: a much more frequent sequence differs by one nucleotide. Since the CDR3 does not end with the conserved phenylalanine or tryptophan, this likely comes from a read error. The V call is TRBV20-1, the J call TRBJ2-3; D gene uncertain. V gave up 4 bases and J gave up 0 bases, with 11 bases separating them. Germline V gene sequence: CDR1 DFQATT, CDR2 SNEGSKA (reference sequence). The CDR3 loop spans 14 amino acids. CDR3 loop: CSATDGPSTDTQYL. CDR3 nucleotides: TGCAGTGCTACTGACGGACCTAGCACAGATACGCAGTATCTT.

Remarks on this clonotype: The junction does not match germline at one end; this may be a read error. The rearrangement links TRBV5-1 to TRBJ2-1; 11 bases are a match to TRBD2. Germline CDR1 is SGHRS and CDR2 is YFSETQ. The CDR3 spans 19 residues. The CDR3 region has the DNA TGCGCCAGCAGCTTGGCAGGCCTAGCGGGGGGACTCTCCTACAATGGGCAGTCCTTC. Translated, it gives CASSLAGLAGGLSYNGQSF.

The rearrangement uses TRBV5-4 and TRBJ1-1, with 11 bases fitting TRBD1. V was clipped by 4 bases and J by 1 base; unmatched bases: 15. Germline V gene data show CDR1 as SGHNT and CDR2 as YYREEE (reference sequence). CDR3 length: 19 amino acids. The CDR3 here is CASSVKGQGVTYPNTEAFF. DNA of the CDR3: TGTGCCAGCAGCGTTAAGGGACAGGGGGTGACGTACCCGAACACTGAAGCTTTCTTT.

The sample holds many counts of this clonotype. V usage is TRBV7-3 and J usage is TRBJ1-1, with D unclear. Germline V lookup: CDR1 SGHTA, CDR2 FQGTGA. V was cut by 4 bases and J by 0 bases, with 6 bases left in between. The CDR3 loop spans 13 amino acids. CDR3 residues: CASSSVMNTEAFF. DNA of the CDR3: TGTGCCAGCAGCTCCGTTATGAACACTGAAGCTTTCTTT.

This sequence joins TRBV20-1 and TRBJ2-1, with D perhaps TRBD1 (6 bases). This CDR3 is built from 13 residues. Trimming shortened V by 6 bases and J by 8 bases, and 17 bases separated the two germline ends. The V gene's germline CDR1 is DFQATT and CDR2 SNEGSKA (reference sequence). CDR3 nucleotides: TGCAGTGCCTCAATCCAGGGGTCGGATGAGCAGTTCTTC. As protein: CSASIQGSDEQFF.

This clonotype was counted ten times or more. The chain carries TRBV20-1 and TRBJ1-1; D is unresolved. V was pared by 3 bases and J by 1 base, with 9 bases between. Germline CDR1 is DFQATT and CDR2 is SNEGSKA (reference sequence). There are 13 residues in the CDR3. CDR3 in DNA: TGCAGTGCTAGGTCACGGGGGAACACTGAAGCTTTCTTT. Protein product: CSARSRGNTEAFF.

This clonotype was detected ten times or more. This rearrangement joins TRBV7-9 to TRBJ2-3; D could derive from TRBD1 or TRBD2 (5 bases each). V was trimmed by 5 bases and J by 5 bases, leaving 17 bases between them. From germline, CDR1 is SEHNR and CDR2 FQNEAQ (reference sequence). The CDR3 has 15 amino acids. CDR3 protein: CASSLSLGAGDTQYF. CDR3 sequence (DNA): TGTGCCAGCAGCCTCTCACTCGGGGCGGGAGATACGCAGTATTTT.

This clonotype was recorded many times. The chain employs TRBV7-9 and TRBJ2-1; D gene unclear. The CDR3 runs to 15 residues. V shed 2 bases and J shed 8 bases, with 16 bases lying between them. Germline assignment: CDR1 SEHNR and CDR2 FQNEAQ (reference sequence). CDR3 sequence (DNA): TGTGCCAGCAGCTTATACCGTACCAACGGCGATGAGCAGTTCTTC. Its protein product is CASSLYRTNGDEQFF.

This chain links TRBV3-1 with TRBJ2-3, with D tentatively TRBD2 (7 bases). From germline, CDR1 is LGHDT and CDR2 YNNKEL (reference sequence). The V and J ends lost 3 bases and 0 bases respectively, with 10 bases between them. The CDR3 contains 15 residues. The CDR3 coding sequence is TGTGCCAGCAGCCATCGGGGGGCGAGCACAGATACGCAGTATTTT. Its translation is CASSHRGASTDTQYF.

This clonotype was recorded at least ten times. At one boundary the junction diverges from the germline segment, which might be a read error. The CDR3 coding sequence is TGTGCTAGCAGCCGGGACAGGGATCAGCCCCAGCATTTT. Encoded protein: CASSRDRDQPQHF. The chain joins TRBV7-6 to TRBJ1-5; the match to TRBD1 covers 9 bases. Germline-derived CDR1 and CDR2 are SGHVS and FNYEAQ. The CDR3 covers 13 residues.

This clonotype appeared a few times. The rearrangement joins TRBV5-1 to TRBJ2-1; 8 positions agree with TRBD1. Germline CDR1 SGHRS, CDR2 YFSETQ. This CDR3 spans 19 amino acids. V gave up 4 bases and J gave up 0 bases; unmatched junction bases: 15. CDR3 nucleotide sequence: TGCGCCAGCAGCCCCGGGACAGGTAATTTCCCGAGCTCCTACAATGAGCAGTTCTTC. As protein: CASSPGTGNFPSSYNEQFF.

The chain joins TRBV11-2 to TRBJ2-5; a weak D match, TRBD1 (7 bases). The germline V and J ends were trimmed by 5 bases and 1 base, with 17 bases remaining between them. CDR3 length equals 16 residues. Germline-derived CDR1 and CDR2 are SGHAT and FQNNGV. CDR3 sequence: CASSTQGGVPQETQYF. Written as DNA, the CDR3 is TGTGCCAGCAGCACTCAGGGGGGCGTCCCCCAAGAGACCCAGTACTTC.

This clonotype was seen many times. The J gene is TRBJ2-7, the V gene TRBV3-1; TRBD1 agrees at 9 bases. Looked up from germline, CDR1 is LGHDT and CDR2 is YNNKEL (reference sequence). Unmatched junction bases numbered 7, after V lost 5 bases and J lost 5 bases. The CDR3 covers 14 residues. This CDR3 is CASSVRTGDHEQYF. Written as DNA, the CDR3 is TGTGCCAGCAGCGTGCGGACAGGGGACCACGAGCAGTACTTC.

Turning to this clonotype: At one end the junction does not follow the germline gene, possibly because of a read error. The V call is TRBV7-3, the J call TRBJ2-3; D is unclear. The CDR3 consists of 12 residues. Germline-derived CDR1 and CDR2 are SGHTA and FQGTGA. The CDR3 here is CSSSLSGDTQYF. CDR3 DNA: TGTTCCAGCAGCCTCTCAGGAGATACGCAGTATTTT.